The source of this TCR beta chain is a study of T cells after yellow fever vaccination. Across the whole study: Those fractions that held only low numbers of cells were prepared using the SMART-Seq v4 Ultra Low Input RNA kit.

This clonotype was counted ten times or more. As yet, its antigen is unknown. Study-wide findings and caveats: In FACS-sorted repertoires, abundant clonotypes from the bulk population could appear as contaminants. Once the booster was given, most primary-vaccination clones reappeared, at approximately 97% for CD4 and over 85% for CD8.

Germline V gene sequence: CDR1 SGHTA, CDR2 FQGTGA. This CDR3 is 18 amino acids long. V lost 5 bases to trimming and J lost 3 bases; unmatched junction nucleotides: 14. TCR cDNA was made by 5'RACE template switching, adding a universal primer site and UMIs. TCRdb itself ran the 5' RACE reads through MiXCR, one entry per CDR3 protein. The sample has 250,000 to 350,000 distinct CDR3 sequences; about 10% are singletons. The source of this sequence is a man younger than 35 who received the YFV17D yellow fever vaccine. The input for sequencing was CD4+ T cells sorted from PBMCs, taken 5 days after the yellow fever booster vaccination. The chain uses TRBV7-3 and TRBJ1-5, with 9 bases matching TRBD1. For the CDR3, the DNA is TGTGCCAGCAGCCCTATCCGGGACAGGGCAGTATTCAATCAGCCCCAGCATTTT. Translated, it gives CASSPIRDRAVFNQPQHF.